The T cell receptor (beta chain) under discussion was sequenced for a study of control samples from healthy donors and cancer patients. Germline CDR1 and CDR2: GTSNPN and SVGIG (reference sequence). Trimming pared 3 bases from V and 5 bases from J, leaving 9 bases between. The CDR3 is 12 residues long. The method was immunoSEQ multiplex PCR; TCRdb's version includes in-frame clones alone and lacks a portion of them. The data show approximately 120,000 clones, around 86% seen once. The chain employs TRBV30 and TRBJ2-3, with D unresolved. Sequenced input: blood. The receptor's source is a man aged 35 to 55 in good health. This CDR3 reads CAWSIQRDTQYF. The CDR3 DNA reads TGTGCCTGGAGCATACAGCGAGATACGCAGTATTTT.